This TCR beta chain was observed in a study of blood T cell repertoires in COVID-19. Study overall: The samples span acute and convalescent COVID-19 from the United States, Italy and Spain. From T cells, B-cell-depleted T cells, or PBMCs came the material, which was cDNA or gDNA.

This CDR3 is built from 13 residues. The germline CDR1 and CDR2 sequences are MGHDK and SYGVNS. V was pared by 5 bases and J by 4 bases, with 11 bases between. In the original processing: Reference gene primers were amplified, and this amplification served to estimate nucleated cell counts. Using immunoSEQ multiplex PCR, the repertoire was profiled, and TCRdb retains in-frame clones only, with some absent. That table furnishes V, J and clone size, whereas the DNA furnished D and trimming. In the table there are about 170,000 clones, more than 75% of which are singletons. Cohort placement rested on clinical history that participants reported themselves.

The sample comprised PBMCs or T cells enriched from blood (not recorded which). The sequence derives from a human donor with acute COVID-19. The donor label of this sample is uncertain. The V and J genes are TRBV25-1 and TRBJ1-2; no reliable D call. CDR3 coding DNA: TGTGCCAGCAGTCGAGTGGAGAGCTATGGCTACACCTTC. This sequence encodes CASSRVESYGYTF.